This section outlines one T cell receptor beta chain sequence together with its context. The specificity of this receptor is unknown. Base qualities are not provided; no much larger clone lies one nucleotide away. The source of the sample is a study of T-cell reconstitution after alpha-beta-depleted transplantation in children (dated by TCRdb to between 2015 and 2016). Concerning the study at large: Using TCR repertoire profiling, the study quantitatively followed how T-cell immune reconstitution unfolded in children after TCRalphabeta/CD19-depleted allogeneic hematopoietic cell transplantation. Overall results and qualifications from the work: The frequencies of hyperexpanded clones fell over the following months, and after one year, T-cell counts and TCRbeta diversity were mostly attributed to newly produced T cells. In some patients, the high TCRbeta diversity seen at day 60 was put down to recipient T cells and intrathymic progenitors that had survived conditioning. The apparently early recovery of alphabetaT-cell counts about two months after transplant reportedly depended on only several hundred rapidly expanded clones that came from non-depleted graft cells.

The germline V gene encodes CDR1 ENHRY and CDR2 SYGVKD. A distance of 16 bases separates the germline ends of V and J, which lose 10 bases and 0 bases respectively. Spanning cysteine to phenylalanine, the CDR3 consists of 14 amino acids. Only CDR3 DNA is held: 42 bases, read in frame from base 1. Library creation used PCR. The reads were generated on an Illumina HiSeq 2500. TCR libraries were prepared with molecular barcoding, using unique molecular identifiers to normalize TCRbeta repertoire quantification. TCRdb handled the public reads itself, with Q25 trimming in fastp and clone calling in MiXCR, and kept productive beta chains. Under each unique CDR3 protein, matching rows form one entry showing the most common genes and DNA. The sample data list roughly 400,000 distinct CDR3 sequences, and around two fifths of these were observed just once. The ten largest make up around 29% of the sample. The treatment or condition label, read with the paper, signifies: allogeneic hematopoietic cell transplantation with graft depleted of TCRalphabeta T cells and CD19 B cells. TCRalphabeta/CD19-depleted allogeneic hematopoietic cell grafts were given to the transplant recipients, all of whom were children.

The clonotype comes from a girl aged 2 to 9 with aplastic anemia, due to receive a stem cell transplant. In this chain, TRBV10-3 is recombined with TRBJ2-7; the D gene remains uncertain. The sequenced sample was PBMCs, obtained before TCRalphabeta/CD19-depleted stem cell transplant. The nucleotide sequence reads TGTGCCACCCAAGGAGTGGAGCTCTCCTACGAGCAGTACTTC. Its translation reads: CATQGVELSYEQYF.